The TCR beta chain under discussion was sequenced for a study of shared clonotypes between healthy human individuals. In the source study's methods: Owing to the provision of junction-only sequences devoid of quality scores by immunoSEQ, filtering differed. Sequenced by immunoSEQ multiplex PCR; TCRdb stores in-frame clones only, minus some. The DNA gave D and trimming, while V, J and clone size come from that table. The sample comprises some 470,000 clones, approximately 80% of which are singletons, and over 10% rests with the top ten. Concerning this clone itself: The antigen is unknown.

The CDR3 contains 16 residues. Germline assignment: CDR1 MNHEY and CDR2 SMNVEV (reference sequence). Trimming removed 1 base from V and 6 bases from J; junction bases left unmatched: 8. The study, taken as a whole, reports: Tissue TCR repertoires likely differ from these blood-only repertoires. The represented genetic and exposure-history diversity was limited by the small number of donors. Among donors, sharing of clonotypes was expected to be affected by sequencing depth.

The clonotype comes from a woman aged 40-49 years in good health. Some clones in this sample may be carry-over from other donors' samples. V is TRBV27 and J is TRBJ2-5, with 10 bases aligning to TRBD2. The sequencing sample was made of PBMCs. The CDR3 region has the DNA TGTGCCAGCAGTTTATTGGCTAGCGGGAGATCGAAGACCCAGTACTTC. This translates into CASSLLASGRSKTQYF.